A single sample is the source of the 25 T cell receptor beta chains below, sequenced in a study of cytomegalovirus exposure and HLA in healthy donors. PCR amplification relied on 60 Vbeta primers (plus 13 Jbeta primers). Sequencing was performed with immunoSEQ multiplex PCR; in TCRdb, only in-frame clones are kept and a portion is missing. The repertoire holds about 69,000 clones, about 76% seen once, with roughly 3.5% in the top ten. The sample was PBMCs. These receptors were obtained from a young man in good health and CMV-seronegative.

This chain uses TRBV27 with TRBJ1-5; 8 bases map to TRBD1. Germline CDR1 is MNHEY and CDR2 is SMNVEV (reference sequence). This CDR3 is built from 14 residues. The trim removed 8 bases at V and 7 bases at J, leaving 10 bases unmatched. The CDR3 reads CASSSTGGLQPQHF. The CDR3 coding sequence is TGTGCCAGCTCCTCCACAGGGGGTTTACAGCCCCAGCATTTT.

This chain links TRBV18 with TRBJ2-7, with D perhaps TRBD1 (6 bases). This CDR3 is built from 13 residues. Looked up from germline, CDR1 is KGHSH and CDR2 is LQKENI. The germline V and J ends were trimmed by 4 bases and 4 bases, with 11 bases remaining between them. The CDR3 nucleotides read TGTGCCAGCTCACGTAACAGGGAGTACGAGCAGTACGTC. This codes for CASSRNREYEQYV.

The CDR3, as DNA: TGTGCCTGGAAGGACAGGGCTGCGCAAGGCTACACCTTC. It translates to CAWKDRAAQGYTF. This chain uses TRBV30 with TRBJ1-2; the match to TRBD1 covers 8 bases. V trimming: 4 bases; J trimming: 8 bases; junction bases outside the gene matches: 9. Germline V gene data show CDR1 as GTSNPN and CDR2 as SVGIG (reference sequence). CDR3 length equals 13 residues.

Written as DNA, the CDR3 is TGTGCCAGCAGCTATCAGGGCACCCAGTACTTC. This codes for CASSYQGTQYF. The chain links TRBV11-1 to TRBJ2-5; TRBD1 might be the D (5 bases). CDR3 size: 11 residues. Trimming cost V 4 bases and J 8 bases, with 8 bases left between them. Germline CDR1 reads SGHAT; CDR2 reads FQDESV (reference sequence).

This clone was counted a single time. The chain is built from TRBV28 and TRBJ1-5, with 9 nucleotides matching TRBD1. V was clipped by 4 bases and J by 7 bases; unmatched bases: 2. The CDR3 runs 13 residues. Germline CDR1 reads MDHEN; CDR2 reads SYDVKM. The CDR3: CASSWDRVQPQHF. The CDR3 DNA sequence: TGTGCCAGCAGTTGGGACAGGGTCCAGCCCCAGCATTTT.

The chain couples TRBV7-9 to TRBJ2-2; D is ambiguous. The CDR3 totals 13 residues. Germline V gene lookup returns CDR1 SEHNR and CDR2 FQNEAQ (reference sequence). V dropped 9 bases and J dropped 1 base, with 9 bases sitting between them. The CDR3 sequence: CASNSLNTGELFF. The CDR3 DNA reads TGTGCCAGTAACAGTTTGAACACCGGGGAGCTGTTTTTT. Using reference TRBV7-9 and TRBJ2-2 for the parts outside the CDR3, the full variable domain is DTGVSQNPRHKITKRGQNVTFRCDPISEHNRLYWYRQTLGQGPEFLTYFQNEAQLEKSRLLSDRFSAERPKGSFSTLEIQRTEQGDSAMYLCASNSLNTGELFFGEGSRLTVL.

The chain links TRBV5-1 to TRBJ2-2, with 10 bases that match TRBD1. The junction had 2 bases not matched to a gene; V was cut back by 4 bases and J by 5 bases. From germline, CDR1 is SGHRS and CDR2 YFSETQ. The CDR3 is made up of 14 amino acids. The CDR3 is CASSRTGGTGELFF. The DNA of the CDR3 is TGCGCCAGCAGCAGGACAGGGGGGACCGGGGAGCTGTTTTTT.

The chain combines TRBV7-9 with TRBJ2-3; TRBD2 is a possible D gene (5 bases). V lost 8 bases and J 8 bases, leaving 20 bases between the germline ends. Looked up from germline, CDR1 is SEHNR and CDR2 is FQNEAQ (reference sequence). The CDR3 covers 14 residues. The CDR3: CASGSGLSGGTQYF. As DNA, the CDR3 is TGTGCCAGCGGAAGTGGACTGTCCGGAGGTACGCAGTATTTT.

The chain couples TRBV19 to TRBJ1-3, with D tentatively TRBD1 (6 bases). Germline V gene data show CDR1 as LNHDA and CDR2 as SQIVND (reference sequence). The CDR3 runs 15 residues. V lost 7 bases and J lost 2, with 15 bases in between. The CDR3 DNA sequence: TGTGCCAGTACCCAACAGGGTCAGCCTGGAAACACCATATATTTT. It yields the protein CASTQQGQPGNTIYF.

V usage is TRBV5-1 and J usage is TRBJ2-3; D not certain. Trimming pared 0 bases from V and 1 base from J, leaving 6 bases between. Germline assignment: CDR1 SGHRS and CDR2 YFSETQ. This CDR3 has 14 amino acids. For the CDR3, the DNA is TGCGCCAGCAGCTTGGCCACGGGCACAGATACGCAGTATTTT. It specifies CASSLATGTDTQYF.

The genes are TRBV5-1 and TRBJ2-3; 8 bases agree with TRBD1. Unmatched junction bases numbered 5, after V lost 0 bases and J lost 2 bases. The CDR3 length is 16 residues. Germline V gene sequence: CDR1 SGHRS, CDR2 YFSETQ. The CDR3 bases are TGCGCCAGCAGCTTGGTTGGCAGGGGGCTCACAGATACGCAGTATTTT. Amino acids: CASSLVGRGLTDTQYF.

This sequence joins TRBV7-9 and TRBJ2-5, with a weak D call TRBD1 (5 bases). The CDR3 loop spans 13 amino acids. Trimming pared 3 bases from V and 5 bases from J, leaving 10 bases between. Germline V CDR1 and CDR2: SEHNR, FQNEAQ (reference sequence). The CDR3 nucleotides are TGTGCCAGCAGCTTTCAGGGTTGGGAGACCCAGTACTTC. The encoded protein is CASSFQGWETQYF.

V usage is TRBV7-9 and J usage is TRBJ1-2, with 11 bases that match TRBD1. CDR3 length: 16 residues. Trimming took 5 bases from V and 2 from J; bases not matched to a gene: 7. CDR1 SEHNR and CDR2 FQNEAQ come from the germline V gene (reference sequence). The CDR3 protein is CASSAGQGARNYGYTF. DNA of the CDR3: TGTGCCAGCAGCGCCGGACAGGGGGCTCGGAACTATGGCTACACCTTC.

This clone was seen once. The V call is TRBV11-1, the J call TRBJ2-5, with TRBD1 matching over 7 bases. Unmatched junction bases numbered 10, after V lost 5 bases and J lost 1 base. CDR1 SGHAT and CDR2 FQDESV come from the germline V gene (reference sequence). The CDR3 has 16 amino acids. The CDR3 DNA sequence: TGTGCCAGCAGCCTCGCCCGACAGGGCCTCCAAGAGACCCAGTACTTC. It specifies CASSLARQGLQETQYF.

The chain recombines TRBV6-4 with TRBJ1-2; D unclear. Germline CDR1 and CDR2: MRHNA and SNTAGT. V lost 0 bases and J 2 bases, leaving 10 bases between the germline ends. The CDR3 length is 15 residues. The CDR3 region has the DNA TGTGCCAGCAGTGACTCGAAACAACAGAACTATGGCTACACCTTC. This codes for CASSDSKQQNYGYTF.

The chain links TRBV9 to TRBJ2-7; 9 nucleotides line up with TRBD2. Germline trimming cut 0 bases from V and 5 bases from J; bases unmatched to any gene: 9. In germline, CDR1 is SGDLS, CDR2 YYNGEE. The CDR3 loop spans 16 amino acids. CDR3 sequence: CASSVGSGGGANEQYF. CDR3 coding DNA: TGTGCCAGCAGCGTAGGTTCTGGCGGGGGGGCCAACGAGCAGTACTTC.

The chain is built from TRBV28 and TRBJ2-1, with a weak D call TRBD1 (5 bases). CDR1 and CDR2 from the germline V gene are MDHEN and SYDVKM. The CDR3 is 15 amino acids. Trimming stripped 3 bases from V and 0 bases from J, with 9 bases between. CDR3 coding DNA: TGTGCCAGCAGTTTCGCCAGGGTCTCCTACAATGAGCAGTTCTTC. Translating gives CASSFARVSYNEQFF.

This chain links TRBV7-7 with TRBJ2-5, with D tentatively TRBD2 (5 bases). V dropped 1 base and J dropped 5 bases, with 14 bases sitting between them. Germline V gives CDR1 SSHAT, CDR2 FNYEAQ (reference sequence). This CDR3 has 15 residues. The CDR3 sequence: CASSLGRRGGETQYF. CDR3 nucleotides: TGTGCCAGCAGCTTAGGGAGACGGGGTGGGGAGACCCAGTACTTC.

This chain uses TRBV5-1 with TRBJ1-6, with 8 bases matching TRBD1. V lost 2 bases to trimming and J lost 8 bases; unmatched junction nucleotides: 6. The CDR3 spans 15 residues. CDR1 is SGHRS and CDR2 is YFSETQ in the germline V gene. CDR3 nucleotide sequence: TGCGCCAGCAGCTTTGGCGGGACAGGAGATTCACCCCTCCACTTT. This sequence encodes CASSFGGTGDSPLHF.

The chain employs TRBV7-9 and TRBJ2-7; D remains unclear. The V gene's germline CDR1 is SEHNR and CDR2 FQNEAQ (reference sequence). The CDR3 runs to 11 residues. V was cut by 4 bases and J by 8 bases, with 9 bases left in between. CDR3 residues: CASSSVRQQYF. The CDR3 DNA reads TGTGCCAGCAGCTCAGTCCGCCAGCAGTACTTC. Full variable domain (rest looked up from reference TRBV7-9 and TRBJ2-7): DTGVSQNPRHKITKRGQNVTFRCDPISEHNRLYWYRQTLGQGPEFLTYFQNEAQLEKSRLLSDRFSAERPKGSFSTLEIQRTEQGDSAMYLCASSSVRQQYFGPGTRLTVT.

V usage is TRBV11-1 and J usage is TRBJ2-1; 11 nucleotides agree with TRBD1. Trimming at V came to 4 bases and at J to 9 bases, leaving 8 bases not matched to a gene. Per germline, CDR1 SGHAT and CDR2 FQDESV (reference sequence). The CDR3 is 15 residues long. CDR3 nucleotide sequence: TGTGCCAGCAGCTCCAAGGACAGGGGGCGCCCTGAGCAGTTCTTC. Translation: CASSSKDRGRPEQFF.

The rearrangement links TRBV6-5 to TRBJ2-2, with TRBD2 matching 13 bases. Unmatched junction bases numbered 3, after V lost 2 bases and J lost 6 bases. This CDR3 contains 16 residues. Germline V gene sequence: CDR1 MNHEY, CDR2 SVGAGI. In DNA, the CDR3 is TGTGCCAGCAGTTACGGGACTAGCGGGGTTTCCGGGGAGCTGTTTTTT. Its translation is CASSYGTSGVSGELFF.

This clone occurred once. The rearrangement links TRBV28 to TRBJ1-2; 9 bases map to TRBD1. This CDR3 has 14 amino acids. CDR1 MDHEN and CDR2 SYDVKM come from the germline V gene. J lost 7 bases, V lost 10 bases, and 13 bases had no gene match. CDR3 nucleotide sequence: TGTGCCATATACCCCGGGACAGGGTTTTCTGGCTACACCTTC. This translates into CAIYPGTGFSGYTF.

The chain employs TRBV14 and TRBJ2-5; no reliable D call. Trimming left V 5 bases short and J 5 bases short, with 12 bases between. Germline V lookup: CDR1 SGHDN, CDR2 FVKESK. This CDR3 is 13 amino acids long. The CDR3 loop reads CASSFGAIETQYF. DNA for the CDR3: TGTGCCAGCAGCTTTGGTGCGATCGAGACCCAGTACTTC.

CDR3 nucleotides: TGTGCCAGTAGGGGAGACAGGGGGAGGTACACTGAAGCTTTCTTT. It encodes CASRGDRGRYTEAFF. The chain is built from TRBV19 and TRBJ1-1; 9 bases are a match to TRBD1. This CDR3 region has 15 residues. Germline V gene lookup returns CDR1 LNHDA and CDR2 SQIVND (reference sequence). After removal of 6 bases from V and 3 bases from J, the junction contained 8 bases not matched to a gene.